This record looks at one TCR beta chain sequence and its context. These data are taken from a study of blood T cell repertoires in COVID-19. Study-wide context: Material from acute and convalescent COVID-19 was sourced from the United States, Italy and Spain. PBMCs, B-cell-depleted T cells, or T cells provided the cDNA or gDNA that made up the material.

V was clipped by 5 bases and J by 4 bases, with 25 bases between them. The CDR3 consists of 18 residues. Per the germline V gene, CDR1 is MNHEY and CDR2 is SVGEGT. Authors' methods: Nucleated cell number was recorded as an estimate derived from reference gene primer amplification. Sequencing was performed with immunoSEQ multiplex PCR; in TCRdb, only in-frame clones are kept and a portion is missing. V, J and clone size are taken as reported in that table, and D and trimming were inferred from the DNA itself. The table has some 70,000 clones, roughly 82% seen once; the top ten hold about 7%. The receptor comes from a man aged 55 to 70 with acute or convalescent COVID-19. The sequencing sample was made of peripheral blood. The chain is built from TRBV6-2 or TRBV6-3 and TRBJ2-3; maybe TRBD2 (6 bases). The CDR3 nucleotides are TGTGCCAGCAGTCCCTACCCATCGCGGGGCGCTTTCTCAGATACGCAGTATTTT. This codes for CASSPYPSRGAFSDTQYF.